This TCR beta chain was retrieved from a study of post-analysis software for immune sequencing data. General study points: The five TRBV segments detected at higher frequency in patients than in controls included TRBV5-6, TRBV5-1 and TRBV20-1. Same-batch preparations were strongly co-clustered by F measure. Normalized Chao1 diversity was significantly reduced in patients versus controls.

This clonotype was detected only a few times. Its target is not known. The CDR3 is 16 residues long. The V and J ends lost 5 bases and 5 bases, in that order; junction bases with no gene match: 12. The germline gives CDR1 MDHEN, CDR2 SYDVKM. Researchers reported that TCR beta cDNA libraries carried unique molecular identifiers. TCRdb re-analysed the PCR reads in MiXCR, keeping a single row per CDR3 protein. Of hundreds of thousands of distinct CDR3 sequences in the sample, approximately 50% were seen once. V and J are TRBV28 and TRBJ2-1, with TRBD2 matching over 7 bases. This sequence was found in a girl between 10 and 17 years old with multiple sclerosis. Source material: blood. CDR3 loop: CASSRSGTTAHNEQFF. The CDR3 DNA sequence: TGTGCCAGCAGTCGGTCCGGGACTACCGCCCACAATGAGCAGTTCTTC. The entire variable domain, with the rest obtained from reference TRBV28 and TRBJ2-1, is as follows: DVKVTQSSRYLVKRTGEKVFLECVQDMDHENMFWYRQDPGLGLRLIYFSYDVKMKEKGDIPEGYSVSREKKERFSLILESASTNQTSMYLCASSRSGTTAHNEQFFGPGTRLTVL.